One and the same sample provided the 20 T cell receptor beta chains below, sequenced in a study of CD8 T cells in ankylosing spondylitis. TCRdb itself ran the 5' RACE reads through MiXCR, one entry per CDR3 protein. The sample records 200,000 to 250,000 distinct CDR3 sequences, 10% being singletons. Sequenced material: blood, either unsorted or a sorted T cell fraction (not recorded which). Source of these receptors: a male donor with ankylosing spondylitis or in good health (not recorded which).

V usage is TRBV3-1 and J usage is TRBJ2-5; 11 nucleotides line up with TRBD2. Losses at the gene ends were 4 bases for V and 2 bases for J; bases not matched to a gene: 6. The CDR3 is 16 residues long. Germline assignment: CDR1 LGHDT and CDR2 YNNKEL (reference sequence). The chain's CDR3 is CASSRRTSGSQETQYF. The CDR3 bases are TGTGCCAGCAGCCGACGGACTAGCGGGTCACAAGAGACCCAGTACTTC.

This clonotype was seen a handful of times. The chain recombines TRBV4-1 with TRBJ2-2; D may be TRBD1 (5 bases). V was clipped by 8 bases and J by 1 base, with 17 bases between them. Germline-derived CDR1 and CDR2 are MGHRA and YSYEKL. The CDR3 runs 16 residues. Here the CDR3 DNA reads TGCGCCAGCGGGGCCCAGGGCTCCATGAACACCGGGGAGCTGTTTTTT. It codes for CASGAQGSMNTGELFF.

This clonotype was seen a handful of times. The chain uses TRBV3-1 and TRBJ1-5; TRBD1 is a possible D gene (6 bases). V lost 0 bases, J lost 6 bases, and 12 bases lay in between. This CDR3 spans 15 amino acids. Germline lookup yields CDR1 LGHDT and CDR2 YNNKEL (reference sequence). In nucleotides, the CDR3 is TGTGCCAGCAGCCAAGATCCACAGGGTCTTCAGCCCCAGCATTTT. Its protein is CASSQDPQGLQPQHF.

Note on this clonotype: It may be a read error: a sequence one base away is much more abundant. The rearrangement uses TRBV29-1 and TRBJ2-5; 10 bases match TRBD2. Germline CDR1 reads SQVTM; CDR2 reads ANQGSEA. There are 16 residues in the CDR3. CDR3 protein: CSVKTSGVGRQENQYF. CDR3 DNA: TGCAGCGTTAAAACTAGCGGGGTTGGGAGGCAAGAGAACCAGTACTTC. The whole variable domain, remainder taken from reference TRBV29-1 and TRBJ2-5, is SAVISQKPSRDICQRGTSLTIQCQVDSQVTMMFWYRQQPGQSLTLIATANQGSEATYESGFVIDKFPISRPNLTFSTLTVSNMSPEDSSIYLCSVKTSGVGRQENQYFGPGTRLLVL.

This clonotype was seen at least ten times. This chain joins TRBV20-1 and TRBJ2-3; D may be TRBD2 (6 bases). Germline V gene data show CDR1 as DFQATT and CDR2 as SNEGSKA (reference sequence). This CDR3 comprises 15 residues. V was cut by 5 bases and J by 0 bases, with 15 bases left in between. CDR3 residues: CSARRGGESTDTQYF. As DNA, the CDR3 is TGCAGTGCTCGGAGGGGCGGGGAGAGCACAGATACGCAGTATTTT.

Concerning this clonotype itself: A much larger clone lies a single base off, so this may be a read error. The chain employs TRBV7-7 and TRBJ2-2; D possibly matches TRBD1 or TRBD2 (5 bases each). Germline-derived CDR1 and CDR2 are SSHAT and FNYEAQ (reference sequence). This CDR3 contains 15 residues. The CDR3 loop is CSSSSVGAGTGELFF. CDR3 nucleotide sequence: TGTTCTAGCAGCTCCGTAGGGGCCGGAACCGGGGAGCTGTTTTTT.

This chain joins TRBV7-2 and TRBJ2-7; the D is unclear. The CDR3 has 14 amino acids. Looked up from germline, CDR1 is SGHTA and CDR2 is FQGNSA. V was shortened by 4 bases and J by 6 bases, with 16 bases between the two germline ends. This CDR3 reads CASSYDQWAFEQYF. In DNA form, the CDR3 reads TGTGCCAGCAGCTATGACCAATGGGCGTTCGAGCAGTACTTC. The full variable domain, in which reference TRBV7-2 and TRBJ2-7 provide the parts outside the CDR3, is GAGVSQSPSNKVTEKGKDVELRCDPISGHTALYWYRQSLGQGLEFLIYFQGNSAPDKSGLPSDRFSAERTGGSVSTLTIQRTQQEDSAVYLCASSYDQWAFEQYFGPGTRLTVT.

The J gene is TRBJ1-1, the V gene TRBV6-1; D is uncertain. Trimming cost V 5 bases and J 5 bases, with 18 bases left between them. Germline assignment: CDR1 MNHNS and CDR2 SASEGT. CDR3 length: 15 amino acids. CDR3 bases: TGTGCCAGCAGTAATACGGGGATTGGGGTAACTGAAGCTTTCTTT. Protein: CASSNTGIGVTEAFF.

V is TRBV20-1 and J is TRBJ2-1, with a weak D call TRBD2 (6 bases). In germline, CDR1 is DFQATT, CDR2 SNEGSKA (reference sequence). CDR3 length: 17 amino acids. Trimming took off 1 base at V and 0 bases at J, with 16 bases between the two ends. DNA for the CDR3: TGCAGTGCTAGAGCGCTAGGGACTTACGCCTCCTACAATGAGCAGTTCTTC. Amino acid sequence: CSARALGTYASYNEQFF.

This clonotype was recorded a few times. V and J are TRBV28 and TRBJ2-7, with 8 bases that match TRBD1. Trimming removed 4 bases from V and 4 bases from J; junction bases left unmatched: 12. This CDR3 spans 16 amino acids. CDR1 is MDHEN, CDR2 SYDVKM, per germline. The CDR3 sequence is CASSYVDRGPGYEQYF. The CDR3 DNA reads TGTGCCAGCAGTTACGTAGACAGGGGCCCTGGGTACGAGCAGTACTTC.

This clonotype was seen at least ten times. V and J are TRBV12-3 or TRBV12-4 and TRBJ1-1; 7 bases line up with TRBD1. Trimming cost V 6 bases and J 4 bases; bases outside gene matches: 2. The CDR3 loop spans 12 amino acids. The CDR3 nucleotides are TGTGCCAGCAGAAGACAGGGCACTGAAGCTTTCTTT. It encodes CASRRQGTEAFF.

The chain couples TRBV5-1 to TRBJ1-5, with 7 bases lining up with TRBD1. There are 14 residues in the CDR3. Per the germline V gene, CDR1 is SGHRS and CDR2 is YFSETQ. V dropped 0 bases and J dropped 7; count of bases not matched to a gene: 4. In DNA, the CDR3 is TGCGCCAGCAGCTTGGAGGCAGGGGGACAGCCCCAGCATTTT. Protein product: CASSLEAGGQPQHF.

There are a few counts of this clonotype. The gene calls are TRBV5-6 and TRBJ2-1; 13 positions agree with TRBD2. Germline CDR1 and CDR2: SGHDT and YYEEEE. J was trimmed by 8 bases and V by 0 bases; bases with no gene match: 11. CDR3 length: 18 residues. DNA of the CDR3: TGTGCCAGCAGCTTGGGACTAGCGGGGGGCCTCGTCGTCGATGAGCAGTTCTTC. Residues: CASSLGLAGGLVVDEQFF.

There are many counts of this clonotype. The chain joins TRBV28 to TRBJ2-7; 11 nucleotides line up with TRBD1. CDR1 is MDHEN, CDR2 SYDVKM, per germline. V shed 9 bases, J shed 0 bases, and the junction held 22 bases outside the gene matches. This CDR3 has 20 amino acids. CDR3 nucleotides: TGTGCCAGAGAACTTTCCGGGGGACAGGGGGATCCGATAAACTCCTACGAGCAGTACTTC. Its translation is CARELSGGQGDPINSYEQYF. Full variable domain (outside the CDR3, taken from reference TRBV28 and TRBJ2-7): DVKVTQSSRYLVKRTGEKVFLECVQDMDHENMFWYRQDPGLGLRLIYFSYDVKMKEKGDIPEGYSVSREKKERFSLILESASTNQTSMYLCARELSGGQGDPINSYEQYFGPGTRLTVT.

This clonotype was recorded many times. This chain uses TRBV7-8 with TRBJ2-7; the match to TRBD1 covers 7 bases. With V trimmed by 5 bases and J by 5 bases, 12 bases remained unmatched. This CDR3 has 15 residues. The germline CDR1 and CDR2 sequences are SGHVS and FQNEAQ. CDR3 in amino acids: CASSLASGTVDEQYF. The CDR3 DNA is TGTGCCAGCAGCCTCGCATCCGGGACAGTCGACGAGCAGTACTTC.

In its sample, this clonotype was seen many times. The chain carries TRBV5-1 and TRBJ1-1; D ambiguous. Germline V gene data show CDR1 as SGHRS and CDR2 as YFSETQ. V lost 4 bases and J lost 4, with 17 bases in between. CDR3 length equals 15 residues. The CDR3 coding sequence is TGCGCCAGCAGCGGAGGGTTGGGAGAGGTCACTGAAGCTTTCTTT. This translates into CASSGGLGEVTEAFF.

This clonotype was seen at least ten times. The chain carries TRBV7-9 and TRBJ1-1; 8 bases fit TRBD1. The CDR3 contains 13 residues. V gave up 6 bases and J gave up 4 bases; unmatched junction bases: 4. Germline V CDR1 and CDR2: SEHNR, FQNEAQ (reference sequence). The CDR3 nucleotides read TGTGCCAGCAGAGCCACAGGGGGCACTGAAGCTTTCTTT. Translating gives CASRATGGTEAFF.

In this sample, this clonotype turned up many times. The V and J genes are TRBV5-1 and TRBJ1-2, with a possible D match to TRBD1 (5 bases). Trimming left V 3 bases short and J 4 bases short, with 10 bases between. CDR1 is SGHRS and CDR2 is YFSETQ in the germline V gene. This CDR3 is 13 amino acids long. For the CDR3, the DNA is TGCGCCAGCAGCTCTCAAGACAGCTATGGCTACACCTTC. Its translation: CASSSQDSYGYTF.

The chain uses TRBV11-2 and TRBJ1-1; D uncertain. Germline V lookup: CDR1 SGHAT, CDR2 FQNNGV. V was pared by 5 bases and J by 0 bases, with 22 bases between. There are 18 residues in the CDR3. The CDR3 DNA sequence: TGTGCCAGCAGCCAAGGGATGCGACTGGTTCATATGAACACTGAAGCTTTCTTT. Protein sequence: CASSQGMRLVHMNTEAFF.

This clonotype was recorded many times. The V and J genes are TRBV7-3 and TRBJ2-1, with 13 positions matching TRBD2. This CDR3 is 16 amino acids long. In germline, CDR1 is SGHTA, CDR2 FQGTGA. The ends lost 5 bases at V and 8 bases at J; junction bases unmatched: 9. The CDR3 protein is CASSASLAGGPDEQFF. The CDR3 DNA reads as TGTGCCAGCAGCGCCTCACTAGCGGGGGGGCCTGATGAGCAGTTCTTC.